This T cell receptor beta chain stems from a study of T cells in Graves' hyperthyroidism and ophthalmopathy. From approximately 9.5 ml of fresh peripheral blood, PBMCs were isolated. This clonotype was counted a few times. The junction does not match germline at one end; this may be a read error. There were TCR beta CDR3 regions amplified from RNA transcripts. First-round RT-PCR targeting the TCR CDR3 was performed with the HTBI primer set. TCRdb independently ran MiXCR on the multiplex PCR reads; one entry per CDR3 protein. The data hold under 600,000 distinct CDR3 sequences, with more than 15% observed a single time. Germline CDR1 reads DFQATT; CDR2 reads SNEGSKA (reference sequence). The CDR3 totals 14 residues.

This sequence joins TRBV20-1 and TRBJ2-5; 8 bases are a match to TRBD2. Source material: blood. The origin of this receptor is a woman between 35 and 50 years old with Graves' ophthalmopathy. CDR3 sequence reads: CSAPPGGDQETQYF. CDR3 bases: TGCAGTGCCCCCCCGGGGGGGGATCAAGAGACTCAGTACTTC.